The 31 T cell receptor beta chains in this list originate from one sample, sequenced in a study of T cell responses to AZD1222 COVID-19 vaccine. The data were produced by immunoSEQ multiplex PCR, yet TCRdb's version contains in-frame clones alone and is incomplete. The data show approximately 180,000 clones, around 89% seen once. The sequenced sample was peripheral blood, obtained on day 0 of AZD1222 vaccination. All receptors come from an adult in good health.

The chain links TRBV5-8 to TRBJ1-2; 8 bases line up with TRBD1. The V gene's germline CDR1 is SGHTS and CDR2 YDEGEE. With 5 bases clipped from V and 4 bases from J, the junction kept 4 bases outside the gene matches. This CDR3 is 13 amino acids long. The DNA of the CDR3 is TGTGCCAGCAGTATGGGACAGGTCTATGGCTACACCTTC. Its translation is CASSMGQVYGYTF.

This clone occurred once. This chain connects TRBV12-3 or TRBV12-4 to TRBJ1-4; D is unclear. The CDR3 consists of 12 residues. V was clipped by 5 bases and J by 8 bases, with 9 bases between them. CDR3 sequence reads: CASSRPGEKLFF. CDR3 DNA: TGTGCCAGCAGTCGACCGGGAGAAAAACTGTTTTTT.

This chain connects TRBV10-3 to TRBJ1-6, with 7 bases aligning to TRBD1. Germline values: CDR1 ENHRY, CDR2 SYGVKD. The CDR3 length is 14 residues. V was clipped by 7 bases and J by 4 bases; unmatched bases: 4. CDR3 residues: CAIKQGHYNSPLHF. Written as DNA, the CDR3 is TGTGCCATCAAACAGGGGCATTATAATTCACCCCTCCACTTT.

CDR3 amino acids: CASSLQAGVVYEQFF. CDR3 coding DNA: TGTGCCAGCAGCCTTCAGGCGGGGGTAGTCTATGAGCAGTTCTTC. This chain links TRBV11-3 with TRBJ2-1; 7 bases fit TRBD2. Trimming at V came to 5 bases and at J to 8 bases, leaving 12 bases not matched to a gene. The CDR3 is 15 amino acids. CDR1 is SGHNT, CDR2 YENEEA, per germline.

The chain has TRBV29-1 and TRBJ2-1, with 10 nucleotides matching TRBD2. Germline lookup yields CDR1 SQVTM and CDR2 ANQGSEA. The trim removed 5 bases at V and 4 bases at J, leaving 11 bases unmatched. The CDR3 sequence is 16 residues long. CDR3 DNA sequence: TGCAGCGTTTCCCCCGAGGCTAGCGGGAGATACAATGAGCAGTTCTTC. This gives the protein CSVSPEASGRYNEQFF.

This clone was observed once. The rearrangement links TRBV7-2 to TRBJ2-2; maybe TRBD1 (5 bases). CDR1 SGHTA and CDR2 FQGNSA come from the germline V gene. The CDR3 consists of 16 residues. V shed 1 base and J shed 7 bases, with 16 bases lying between them. The CDR3 nucleotides are TGTGCCAGCAGCTTAGATATAGGGGTTGGTGGCGGGGAGCTGTTTTTT. Protein product: CASSLDIGVGGGELFF.

The chain uses TRBV18 and TRBJ1-4; possibly TRBD1 for D (5 bases). CDR3 length equals 17 residues. V was clipped by 3 bases and J by 0 bases, with 14 bases between them. CDR1 and CDR2 from the germline V gene are KGHSH and LQKENI. CDR3 residues: CASSPLRDRATNEKLFF. The CDR3 DNA sequence: TGTGCCAGCTCACCTCTTCGAGACAGAGCAACTAATGAAAAACTGTTTTTT.

The chain has TRBV29-1 and TRBJ2-7; D is perhaps TRBD2 (7 bases). The V end lost 4 bases, the J end lost 0 bases, and 13 bases lay between the germline ends. The germline V gene encodes CDR1 SQVTM and CDR2 ANQGSEA. This CDR3 contains 14 residues. The CDR3 is CSVAGGGSSYEQYF. CDR3 sequence (DNA): TGCAGCGTTGCCGGGGGCGGGAGCTCCTACGAGCAGTACTTC.

This chain links TRBV27 with TRBJ2-4; tentative D call: TRBD2 (5 bases). V shed 6 bases and J shed 6 bases, with 9 bases lying between them. The CDR3 has 12 amino acids. The germline V gene has CDR1 MNHEY and CDR2 SMNVEV (reference sequence). For the CDR3, the DNA is TGTGCCAGCAGGGGAGTGGGAAACATTCAGTACTTC. This encodes CASRGVGNIQYF.

The rearrangement links TRBV3-1 (or the pseudogene TRBV3-2) to TRBJ1-2, with unresolved D. CDR3 length: 15 residues. V was cut by 3 bases and J by 2 bases, with 13 bases left in between. The germline V gene encodes CDR1 LGHDT and CDR2 YNNKEL (reference sequence). In DNA, the CDR3 is TGTGCCAGCAGCCAGTACACGGCGGGCAACTATGGCTACACCTTC. Translated: CASSQYTAGNYGYTF.

The CDR3, as DNA: TGTGCCTGGAGTGGTGGACAGGGGGCGCATGGCTACACCTTC. This gives the protein CAWSGGQGAHGYTF. This chain connects TRBV30 to TRBJ1-2; 11 nucleotides align to TRBD1. The CDR3 totals 14 residues. Germline V gene lookup returns CDR1 GTSNPN and CDR2 SVGIG (reference sequence). The junction had 4 bases not matched to a gene; V was cut back by 1 base and J by 6 bases.

The rearrangement uses TRBV6-4 and TRBJ2-3, with 9 positions matching TRBD2. Germline assignment: CDR1 MRHNA and CDR2 SNTAGT. The ends lost 3 bases at V and 2 bases at J; junction bases unmatched: 6. The CDR3 sequence is 16 residues long. CDR3 coding DNA: TGTGCCAGCAGTGAAGAAAGCGGGGGGACCACAGATACGCAGTATTTT. This codes for CASSEESGGTTDTQYF.

This chain joins TRBV5-3 and TRBJ2-1; D might be TRBD2 (5 bases). TRBV5-3 is an ORF, with its function uncertain. The V end lost 0 bases, the J end lost 2 bases, and 15 bases lay between the germline ends. The CDR3 runs to 17 residues. The CDR3 reads CARSLVASSRAYNEQFF. The CDR3 DNA reads as TGTGCCAGAAGCTTGGTGGCTAGCTCGAGAGCCTACAATGAGCAGTTCTTC.

The chain employs TRBV3-1 (or the pseudogene TRBV3-2) and TRBJ1-2, with TRBD1 identical over 8 bases. CDR3 length equals 15 residues. Germline V gene lookup returns CDR1 LGHDT and CDR2 YNNKEL (reference sequence). After removal of 1 base from V and 5 bases from J, the junction contained 6 bases not matched to a gene. In DNA form, the CDR3 reads TGTGCCAGCAGCCAAGTCAGGACAGGGCTTTATGGCTACACCTTC. This translates into CASSQVRTGLYGYTF.

The chain links TRBV30 to TRBJ1-6; D gene unclear. The length of the CDR3 is 13 residues. Per the germline V gene, CDR1 is GTSNPN and CDR2 is SVGIG (reference sequence). The V gene lost 5 bases and the J gene lost 4 bases, with 9 bases spanning the gap. DNA for the CDR3: TGTGCCTGGTCCCCGGGTTATAATTCACCCCTCCACTTT. This encodes CAWSPGYNSPLHF.

The chain uses TRBV19 and TRBJ1-4; maybe TRBD1 (6 bases). Between the trimmed V and J ends, which lost 9 bases and 8 bases, there was a span of 16 bases. The CDR3 is made up of 13 amino acids. Germline V gene sequence: CDR1 LNHDA, CDR2 SQIVND (reference sequence). The CDR3: CASADRTGEKLFF. CDR3 coding DNA: TGTGCCAGCGCGGACAGAACGGGGGAAAAACTGTTTTTT.

The V call is TRBV7-2, the J call TRBJ1-6, with 9 bases that match TRBD1. Germline lookup yields CDR1 SGHTA and CDR2 FQGNSA. J was trimmed by 10 bases and V by 1 base; bases with no gene match: 8. This CDR3 is 16 amino acids long. CDR3 in amino acids: CASSLEPGQGVSPLHF. For the CDR3, the DNA is TGTGCCAGCAGCTTAGAGCCGGGACAGGGAGTGTCACCCCTCCACTTT.

The chain joins TRBV3-1 (or the pseudogene TRBV3-2) to TRBJ2-4, with D perhaps assigned TRBD1 or TRBD2 (5 bases each). In germline, CDR1 is LGHDT, CDR2 YNNKEL (reference sequence). The CDR3 covers 16 residues. V lost 4 bases and J lost 1, with 14 bases in between. The CDR3 protein is CASSRSRDAAKNIQYF. CDR3 bases: TGTGCCAGCAGCCGCAGCCGGGACGCCGCCAAAAACATTCAGTACTTC.

V gene TRBV6-5 combines with J gene TRBJ2-7; 9 bases agree with TRBD2. Trimming at V came to 4 bases and at J to 3 bases, leaving 4 bases not matched to a gene. This CDR3 spans 14 amino acids. The germline gives CDR1 MNHEY, CDR2 SVGAGI. CDR3 sequence: CASSLAGVNYEQYF. The DNA of the CDR3 is TGTGCCAGCAGTTTAGCGGGGGTTAACTACGAGCAGTACTTC.

V is TRBV27 and J is TRBJ2-2; 11 bases are a match to TRBD2. Germline V gene lookup returns CDR1 MNHEY and CDR2 SMNVEV (reference sequence). V was pared by 2 bases and J by 0 bases, with 5 bases of the junction left unmatched. The CDR3 runs to 18 residues. In DNA form, the CDR3 reads TGTGCCAGCAGTTTAAATCTAGCGGGGGGTGCGAACACCGGGGAGCTGTTTTTT. Its protein is CASSLNLAGGANTGELFF.

The chain carries TRBV28 and TRBJ1-2, with D possibly TRBD1 on 6 matching bases. Deletions cut 10 bases from V and 7 bases from J, with 19 bases between. Germline V gives CDR1 MDHEN, CDR2 SYDVKM. The CDR3 is made up of 13 amino acids. The CDR3: CAIFQTGRSGYTF. The CDR3 DNA sequence: TGTGCCATTTTCCAGACAGGCAGGAGTGGCTACACCTTC.

J is TRBJ1-2 and V is TRBV6-2 or TRBV6-3, with D possibly TRBD1 on 5 matching bases. Trimming took off 0 bases at V and 6 bases at J, with 14 bases between the two ends. The germline V gene encodes CDR1 MNHEY and CDR2 SVGEGT. The CDR3 consists of 15 residues. Here the CDR3 reads CASSYSPGGADGYTF. In DNA, the CDR3 is TGTGCCAGCAGTTACTCCCCAGGAGGGGCGGATGGCTACACCTTC.

Here the CDR3 DNA reads TGTGCCTGGGCGCGGGGACAAAATAATTCACCCCTCCACTTT. Its protein product is CAWARGQNNSPLHF. J is TRBJ1-6 and V is TRBV30; tentatively, D is TRBD1 (6 bases). Germline assignment: CDR1 GTSNPN and CDR2 SVGIG (reference sequence). The germline V and J ends were trimmed by 5 bases and 5 bases, with 13 bases remaining between them. This CDR3 region has 14 residues.

This clone was seen only a few times. The V call is TRBV18, the J call TRBJ1-3; D gene uncertain. CDR1 KGHSH and CDR2 LQKENI come from the germline V gene. The V end was cut by 0 bases, the J end by 1 base, with 10 bases between. This CDR3 comprises 16 residues. CDR3 protein: CASSPPRSFSGNTIYF. The CDR3 DNA sequence: TGTGCCAGCTCACCACCGAGGTCCTTTTCTGGAAACACCATATATTTT.

In this sample, this clone turned up a few times. The chain employs TRBV5-1 and TRBJ2-1; a possible D gene is TRBD1 (5 bases). V gave up 0 bases and J gave up 0 bases, with 13 bases separating them. Germline assignment: CDR1 SGHRS and CDR2 YFSETQ. The CDR3 is made up of 17 amino acids. The CDR3: CASSLAGHLSSYNEQFF. The CDR3 DNA reads TGCGCCAGCAGCTTGGCAGGGCATCTTAGCTCCTACAATGAGCAGTTCTTC.

CDR3 sequence reads: CASSLGQSTDTQYF. The CDR3 bases are TGCGCCAGCAGCTTGGGCCAGAGCACAGATACGCAGTATTTT. The gene calls are TRBV5-1 and TRBJ2-3; no firm D call. Germline assignment: CDR1 SGHRS and CDR2 YFSETQ. CDR3 length: 14 amino acids. The ends were cut back, 0 bases at V and 0 bases at J, with 5 bases in the middle.

The chain carries TRBV21-1 and TRBJ2-3. TRBV21-1 is a pseudogene locus. CDR3 size: 12 residues. For the CDR3, the DNA is TGTGCCAGCAACCCGGCCACAGATACGCAGTATTTT. It is translated as CASNPATDTQYF.

This chain links TRBV28 with TRBJ1-2; D may be TRBD1 (6 bases). The CDR3 has 15 amino acids. Per germline, CDR1 MDHEN and CDR2 SYDVKM. V lost 6 bases and J lost 0, with 14 bases in between. The DNA of the CDR3 is TGTGCCAGCAGCCCGGGACACGGAGCTAACTATGGCTACACCTTC. Its translation is CASSPGHGANYGYTF.

The chain links TRBV7-9 to TRBJ1-4; 7 bases are shared with TRBD1. V lost 2 bases and J lost 8; bases outside the gene matches: 8. CDR3 length: 15 residues. In germline, CDR1 is SEHNR, CDR2 FQNEAQ (reference sequence). This chain's CDR3 is CASSLTGTEGEKLFF. The CDR3 region has the DNA TGTGCCAGCAGCTTAACCGGGACAGAAGGAGAAAAACTGTTTTTT.

Only one count was recorded for this clone. A read error may produce the germline difference seen at one junction end. The chain recombines TRBV6-5 with TRBJ1-2; 8 bases match TRBD1. The CDR3 is 12 residues long. In germline, CDR1 is MNHEY, CDR2 SVGAGI. In DNA, the CDR3 is TGTGCCAGCAATGCCGGGACAGGCACCAAAGCCTTC. Amino acids: CASNAGTGTKAF.

The chain joins TRBV10-1 to TRBJ2-2; D is uncertain. Germline CDR1 reads WNHNN; CDR2 reads SYGVQD (reference sequence). Trimming cost V 3 bases and J 2 bases, with 10 bases left between them. The CDR3 runs to 15 residues. For the CDR3, the DNA is TGCGCCAGCAGTGAAGACCTTATAAACACCGGGGAGCTGTTTTTT. The encoded protein is CASSEDLINTGELFF.